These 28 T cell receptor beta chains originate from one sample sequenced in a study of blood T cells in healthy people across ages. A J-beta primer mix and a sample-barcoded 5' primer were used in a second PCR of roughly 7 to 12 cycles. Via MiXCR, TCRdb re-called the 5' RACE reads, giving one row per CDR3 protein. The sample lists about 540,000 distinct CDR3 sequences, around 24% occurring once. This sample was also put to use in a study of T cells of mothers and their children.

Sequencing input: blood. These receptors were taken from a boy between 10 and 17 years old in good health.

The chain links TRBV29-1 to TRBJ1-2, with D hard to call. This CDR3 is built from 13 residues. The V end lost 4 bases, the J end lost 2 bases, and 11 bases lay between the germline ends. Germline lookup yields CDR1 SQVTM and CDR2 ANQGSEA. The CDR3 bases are TGCAGCGTTGCACGAGGGATAAACTATGGCTACACCTTC. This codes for CSVARGINYGYTF.

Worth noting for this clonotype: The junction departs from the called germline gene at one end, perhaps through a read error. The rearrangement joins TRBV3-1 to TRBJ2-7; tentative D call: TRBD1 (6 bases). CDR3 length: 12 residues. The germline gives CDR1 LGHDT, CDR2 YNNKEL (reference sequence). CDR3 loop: CAGSRGSYEQYF. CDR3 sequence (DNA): TGTGCCGGCAGCAGGGGTTCCTACGAGCAGTACTTC.

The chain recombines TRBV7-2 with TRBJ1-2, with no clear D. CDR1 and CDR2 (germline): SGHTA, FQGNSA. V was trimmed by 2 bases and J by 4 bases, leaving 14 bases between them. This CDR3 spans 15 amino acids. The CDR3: CASSLSPPGPYGYTF. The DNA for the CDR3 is TGTGCCAGCAGCTTATCCCCTCCCGGGCCCTATGGCTACACCTTC. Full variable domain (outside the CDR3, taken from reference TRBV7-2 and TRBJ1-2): GAGVSQSPSNKVTEKGKDVELRCDPISGHTALYWYRQSLGQGLEFLIYFQGNSAPDKSGLPSDRFSAERTGGSVSTLTIQRTQQEDSAVYLCASSLSPPGPYGYTFGSGTRLTVV.

CDR3 DNA sequence: TGTGCCAGCAGTTTTCACAGCGGGAGGCGGGGTGGTTACGAGCAGTACTTC. Protein product: CASSFHSGRRGGYEQYF. The chain recombines TRBV12-3 or TRBV12-4 with TRBJ2-7; 9 bases match TRBD2. The J segment lost 4 bases and the V segment lost 3 bases, leaving 13 bases of the junction unmatched. The CDR3 is 17 residues long.

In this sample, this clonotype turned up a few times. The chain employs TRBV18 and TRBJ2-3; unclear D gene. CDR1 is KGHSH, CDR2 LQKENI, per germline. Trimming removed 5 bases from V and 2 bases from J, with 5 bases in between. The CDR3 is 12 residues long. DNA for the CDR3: TGTGCCAGCTCAACTTACACAGATACGCAGTATTTT. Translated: CASSTYTDTQYF.

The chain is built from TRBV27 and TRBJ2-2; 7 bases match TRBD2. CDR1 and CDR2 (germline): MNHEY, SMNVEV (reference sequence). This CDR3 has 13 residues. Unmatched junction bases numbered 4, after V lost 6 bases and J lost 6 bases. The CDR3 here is CASRRRGAGELFF. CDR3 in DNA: TGTGCCAGCAGGAGACGGGGGGCCGGGGAGCTGTTTTTT.

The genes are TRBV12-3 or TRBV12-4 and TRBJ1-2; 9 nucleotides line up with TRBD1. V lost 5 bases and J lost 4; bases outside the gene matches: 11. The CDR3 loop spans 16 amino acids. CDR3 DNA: TGTGCCAGCAGTCCGGGACAGGGTACCTCTACCTATGGCTACACCTTC. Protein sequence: CASSPGQGTSTYGYTF.

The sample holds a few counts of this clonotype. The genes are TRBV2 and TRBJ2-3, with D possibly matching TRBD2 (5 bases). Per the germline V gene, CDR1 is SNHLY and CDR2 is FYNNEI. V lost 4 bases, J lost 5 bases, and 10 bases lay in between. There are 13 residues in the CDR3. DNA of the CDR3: TGTGCCAGCAGTGTGGGAGCGGTAGATACGCAGTATTTT. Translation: CASSVGAVDTQYF.

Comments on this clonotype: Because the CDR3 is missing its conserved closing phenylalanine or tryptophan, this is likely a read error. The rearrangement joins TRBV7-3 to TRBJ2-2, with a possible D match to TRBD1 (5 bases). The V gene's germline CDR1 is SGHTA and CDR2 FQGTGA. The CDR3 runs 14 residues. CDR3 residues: CASRLTGSTGELFS. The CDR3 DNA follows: TGTGCCAGCAGATTAACAGGTTCCACCGGGGAGCTGTTTTCT.

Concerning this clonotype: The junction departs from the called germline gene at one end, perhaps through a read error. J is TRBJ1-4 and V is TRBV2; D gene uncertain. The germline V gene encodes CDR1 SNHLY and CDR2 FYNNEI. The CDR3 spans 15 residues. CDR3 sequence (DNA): TGTGCCAGCAGTTACACAGACCGGGTCACGTCGGGGTTGGAATTT. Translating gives CASSYTDRVTSGLEF.

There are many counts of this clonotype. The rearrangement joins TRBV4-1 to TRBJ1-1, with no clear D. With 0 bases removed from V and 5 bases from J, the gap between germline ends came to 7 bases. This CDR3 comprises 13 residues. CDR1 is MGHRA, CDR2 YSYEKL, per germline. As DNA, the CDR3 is TGCGCCAGCAGCCAAGACAAGGGAACTGAAGCTTTCTTT. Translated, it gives CASSQDKGTEAFF.

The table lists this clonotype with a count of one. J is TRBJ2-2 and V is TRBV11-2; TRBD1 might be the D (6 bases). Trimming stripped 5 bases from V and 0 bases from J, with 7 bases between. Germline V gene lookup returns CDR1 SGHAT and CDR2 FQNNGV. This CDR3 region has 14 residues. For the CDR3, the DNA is TGTGCCAGCAGCCGACAGGCGAACACCGGGGAGCTGTTTTTT. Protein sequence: CASSRQANTGELFF. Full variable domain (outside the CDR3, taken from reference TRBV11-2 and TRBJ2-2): EAGVAQSPRYKIIEKRQSVAFWCNPISGHATLYWYQQILGQGPKLLIQFQNNGVVDDSQLPKDRFSAERLKGVDSTLKIQPAKLEDSAVYLCASSRQANTGELFFGEGSRLTVL.

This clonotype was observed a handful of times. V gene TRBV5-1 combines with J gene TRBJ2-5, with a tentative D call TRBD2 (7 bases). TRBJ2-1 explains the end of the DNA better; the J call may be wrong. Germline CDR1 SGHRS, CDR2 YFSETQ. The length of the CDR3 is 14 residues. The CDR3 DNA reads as TGCGCCAGCAGCTTTGGGGGGGCGGAAAGTGAGCAGTTCTTC. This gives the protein CASSFGGAESEQFF.

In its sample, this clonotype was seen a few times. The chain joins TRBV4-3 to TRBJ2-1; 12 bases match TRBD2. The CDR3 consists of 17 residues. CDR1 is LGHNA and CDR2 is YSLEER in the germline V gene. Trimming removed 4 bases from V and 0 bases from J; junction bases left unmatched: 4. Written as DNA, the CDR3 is TGCGCCAGCAGCCCTGGACTAGCGGGATCCTCCTACAATGAGCAGTTCTTC. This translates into CASSPGLAGSSYNEQFF.

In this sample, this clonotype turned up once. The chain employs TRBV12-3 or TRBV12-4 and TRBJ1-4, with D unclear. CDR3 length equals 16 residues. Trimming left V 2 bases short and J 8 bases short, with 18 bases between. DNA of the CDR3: TGTGCCAGCAGTTTATTTCCCAGGAAAGAGAAGGAAAAACTGTTTTTT. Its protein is CASSLFPRKEKEKLFF.

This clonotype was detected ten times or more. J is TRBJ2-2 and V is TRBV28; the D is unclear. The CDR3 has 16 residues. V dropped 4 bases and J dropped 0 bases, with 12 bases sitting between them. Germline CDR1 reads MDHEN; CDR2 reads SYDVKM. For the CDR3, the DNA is TGTGCCAGCAGTTCCTTCTGGAGAACGAACACCGGGGAGCTGTTTTTT. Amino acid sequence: CASSSFWRTNTGELFF. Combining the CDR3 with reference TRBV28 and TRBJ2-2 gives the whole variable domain DVKVTQSSRYLVKRTGEKVFLECVQDMDHENMFWYRQDPGLGLRLIYFSYDVKMKEKGDIPEGYSVSREKKERFSLILESASTNQTSMYLCASSSFWRTNTGELFFGEGSRLTVL.

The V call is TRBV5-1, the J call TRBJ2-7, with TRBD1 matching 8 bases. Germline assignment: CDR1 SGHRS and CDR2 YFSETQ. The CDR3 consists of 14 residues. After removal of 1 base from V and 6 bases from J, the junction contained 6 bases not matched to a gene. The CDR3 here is CASSLTTGAVEQYF. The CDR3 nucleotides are TGCGCCAGCAGCTTGACGACAGGGGCGGTCGAGCAGTACTTC.

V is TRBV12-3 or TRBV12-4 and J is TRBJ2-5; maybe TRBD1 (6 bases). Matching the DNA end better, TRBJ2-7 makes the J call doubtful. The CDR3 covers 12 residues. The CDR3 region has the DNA TGTGCCAGCAGTCAGGGGACCCACGAGCAGTACTTC. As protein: CASSQGTHEQYF.

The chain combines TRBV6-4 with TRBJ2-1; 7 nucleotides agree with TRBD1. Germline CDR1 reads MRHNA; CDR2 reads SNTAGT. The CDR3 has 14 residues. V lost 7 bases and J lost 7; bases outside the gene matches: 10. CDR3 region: CASKKSTGENEQFF. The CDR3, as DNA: TGTGCCAGCAAAAAAAGCACAGGGGAGAATGAGCAGTTCTTC.

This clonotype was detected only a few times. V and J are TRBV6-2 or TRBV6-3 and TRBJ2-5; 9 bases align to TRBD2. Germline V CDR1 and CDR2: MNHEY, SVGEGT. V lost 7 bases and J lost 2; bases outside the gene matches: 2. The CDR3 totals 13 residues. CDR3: CASTGLAQETQYF. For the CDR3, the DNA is TGTGCCAGCACCGGACTAGCGCAAGAGACCCAGTACTTC.

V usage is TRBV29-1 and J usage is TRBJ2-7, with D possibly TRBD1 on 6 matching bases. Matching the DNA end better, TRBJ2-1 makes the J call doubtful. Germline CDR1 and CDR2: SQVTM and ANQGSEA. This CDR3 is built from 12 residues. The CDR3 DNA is TGCAGCGTTGGCAGGGGAGCTAATGAGCAGTTCTTC. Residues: CSVGRGANEQFF.

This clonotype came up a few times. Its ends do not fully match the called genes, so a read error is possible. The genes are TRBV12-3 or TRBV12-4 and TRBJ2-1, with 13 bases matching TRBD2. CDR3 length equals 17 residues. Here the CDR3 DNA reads TGTGCCAGCAGTGACCAGACTAGCGGGAGGTTGAGGAATGAGCAGCTCTTC. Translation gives CASSDQTSGRLRNEQLF.

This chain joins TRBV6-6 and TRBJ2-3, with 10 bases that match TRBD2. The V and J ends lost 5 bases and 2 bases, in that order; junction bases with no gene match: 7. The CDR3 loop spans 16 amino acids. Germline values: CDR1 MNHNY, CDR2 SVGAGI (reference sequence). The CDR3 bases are TGTGCCAGCAGTACCTCTAGCGGGAGAATCACAGATACGCAGTATTTT. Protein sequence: CASSTSSGRITDTQYF.

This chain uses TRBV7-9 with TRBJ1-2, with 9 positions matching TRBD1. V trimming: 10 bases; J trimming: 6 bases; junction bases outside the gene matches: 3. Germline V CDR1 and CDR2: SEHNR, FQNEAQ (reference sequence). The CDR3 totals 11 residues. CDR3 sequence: CATGDRDGYTF. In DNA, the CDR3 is TGTGCCACGGGGGACAGGGATGGCTACACCTTC.

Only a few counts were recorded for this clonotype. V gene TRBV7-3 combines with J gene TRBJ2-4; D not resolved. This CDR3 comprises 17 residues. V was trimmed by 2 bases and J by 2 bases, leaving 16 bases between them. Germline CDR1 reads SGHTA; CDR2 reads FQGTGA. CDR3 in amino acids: CASSLCPDTLPKNIQYF. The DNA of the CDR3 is TGTGCCAGCAGCTTATGCCCAGACACCTTACCCAAAAACATTCAGTACTTC.

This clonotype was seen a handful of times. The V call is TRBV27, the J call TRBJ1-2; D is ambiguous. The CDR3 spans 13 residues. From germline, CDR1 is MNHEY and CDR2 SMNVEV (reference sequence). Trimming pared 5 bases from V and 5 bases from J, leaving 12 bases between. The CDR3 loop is CASSRSRSYGYTF. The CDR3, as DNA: TGTGCCAGCAGTAGGAGTAGGAGTTATGGCTACACCTTC.

The CDR3 loop reads CASSQMNVGSTEQYF. For the CDR3, the DNA is TGTGCCAGCAGCCAGATGAATGTTGGGTCCACCGAGCAGTACTTC. This chain links TRBV3-1 with TRBJ2-5; D gene uncertain. The DNA end is more similar to TRBJ2-7, so the J call may be wrong. There are 15 residues in the CDR3. CDR1 and CDR2 from the germline V gene are LGHDT and YNNKEL (reference sequence).

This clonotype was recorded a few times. This chain's CDR3 is CASRDQQDSPLHF. The CDR3 DNA sequence: TGCGCCAGCAGGGACCAGCAGGATTCACCCCTCCACTTT. The chain links TRBV5-1 to TRBJ1-6; D is ambiguous. The germline V gene has CDR1 SGHRS and CDR2 YFSETQ. The CDR3 totals 13 residues. V was trimmed by 5 bases and J by 8 bases, leaving 11 bases between them. Using reference TRBV5-1 and TRBJ1-6 for the parts outside the CDR3, the full variable domain is KAGVTQTPRYLIKTRGQQVTLSCSPISGHRSVSWYQQTPGQGLQFLFEYFSETQRNKGNFPGRFSGRQFSNSRSEMNVSTLELGDSALYLCASRDQQDSPLHFGNGTRLTVT.